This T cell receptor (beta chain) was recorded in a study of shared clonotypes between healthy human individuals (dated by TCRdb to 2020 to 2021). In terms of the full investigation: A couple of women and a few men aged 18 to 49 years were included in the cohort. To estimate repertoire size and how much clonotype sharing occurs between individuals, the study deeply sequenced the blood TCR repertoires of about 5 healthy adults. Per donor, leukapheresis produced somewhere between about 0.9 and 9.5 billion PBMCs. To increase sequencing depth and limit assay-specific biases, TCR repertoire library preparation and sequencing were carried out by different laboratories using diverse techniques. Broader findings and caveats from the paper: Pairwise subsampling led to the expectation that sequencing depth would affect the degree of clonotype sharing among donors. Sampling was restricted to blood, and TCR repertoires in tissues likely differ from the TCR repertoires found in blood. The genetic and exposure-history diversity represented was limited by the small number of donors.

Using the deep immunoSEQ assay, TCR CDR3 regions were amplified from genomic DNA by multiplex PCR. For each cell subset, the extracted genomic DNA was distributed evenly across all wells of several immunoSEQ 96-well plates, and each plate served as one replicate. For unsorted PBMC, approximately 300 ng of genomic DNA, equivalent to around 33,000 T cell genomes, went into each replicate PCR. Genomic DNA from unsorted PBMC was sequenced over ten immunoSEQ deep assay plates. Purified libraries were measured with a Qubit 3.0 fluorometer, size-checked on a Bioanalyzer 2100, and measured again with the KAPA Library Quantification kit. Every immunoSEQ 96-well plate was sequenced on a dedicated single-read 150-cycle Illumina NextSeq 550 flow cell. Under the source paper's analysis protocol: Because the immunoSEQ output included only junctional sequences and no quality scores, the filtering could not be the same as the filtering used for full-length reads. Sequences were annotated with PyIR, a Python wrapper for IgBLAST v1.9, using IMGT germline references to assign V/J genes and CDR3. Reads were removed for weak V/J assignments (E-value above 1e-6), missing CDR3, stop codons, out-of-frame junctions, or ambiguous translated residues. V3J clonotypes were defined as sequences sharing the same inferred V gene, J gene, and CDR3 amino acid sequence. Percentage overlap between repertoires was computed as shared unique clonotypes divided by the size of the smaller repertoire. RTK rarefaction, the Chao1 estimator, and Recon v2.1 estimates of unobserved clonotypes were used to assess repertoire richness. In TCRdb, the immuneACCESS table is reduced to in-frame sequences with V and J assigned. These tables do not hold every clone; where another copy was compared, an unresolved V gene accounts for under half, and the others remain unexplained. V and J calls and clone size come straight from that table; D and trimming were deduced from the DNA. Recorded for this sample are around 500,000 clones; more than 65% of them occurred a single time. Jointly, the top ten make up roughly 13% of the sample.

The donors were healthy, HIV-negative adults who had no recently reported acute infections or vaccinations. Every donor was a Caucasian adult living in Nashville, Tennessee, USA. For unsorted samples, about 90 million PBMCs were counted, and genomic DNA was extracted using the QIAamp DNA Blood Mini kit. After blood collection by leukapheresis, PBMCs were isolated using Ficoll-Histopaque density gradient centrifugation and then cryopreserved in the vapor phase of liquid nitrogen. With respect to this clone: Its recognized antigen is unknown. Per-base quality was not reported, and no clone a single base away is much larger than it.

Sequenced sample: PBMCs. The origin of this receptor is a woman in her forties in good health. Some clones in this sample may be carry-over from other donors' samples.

Here is the DNA: TGCAGCGTTTCCCGATCGAACACTGAAGCTTTCTTT. Protein translation: CSVSRSNTEAFF. Rearrangement joined TRBV29-1 to TRBJ1-1, with the D gene uncertain. The germline V gene specifies SQVTM as CDR1 and ANQGSEA as CDR2. Spanning cysteine to phenylalanine, the CDR3 consists of 12 amino acids. Only the CDR3 DNA stays, 36 bases, in frame from base 1. Between the V and J ends, shortened by 5 bases and 1 base respectively, the junction contains 8 bases.